A single TCR beta chain is shown here with its context. Distinct nucleotide sequences in the sample also encode this CDR3. It was CD45RO-negative cells, positively selected for CCR7, that made up naive CD8 cells, with terminally differentiated effector memory CD45RA+ cells excluded. This sample was taken from a study of shared clonotypes between healthy human individuals. Profiling relied on immunoSEQ multiplex PCR, and the TCRdb table lists in-frame clones only, not all of them. The sample lists roughly 600,000 clones, 95% to 98% seen once, with 0.3% in the top ten. The sample taken for sequencing was naive CD8+ T cells sorted from blood. The receptor was derived from a young man in good health.

The CDR3 sequence: CASSFGVSYEQYF. The CDR3 coding sequence is TGCGCCAGCAGCTTTGGCGTTTCCTACGAGCAGTACTTC. The rearrangement uses TRBV5-1 and TRBJ2-7; no firm D call. The CDR3 spans 13 residues. Trimming took off 2 bases at V and 1 base at J, with 7 bases between the two ends. Looked up from germline, CDR1 is SGHRS and CDR2 is YFSETQ.